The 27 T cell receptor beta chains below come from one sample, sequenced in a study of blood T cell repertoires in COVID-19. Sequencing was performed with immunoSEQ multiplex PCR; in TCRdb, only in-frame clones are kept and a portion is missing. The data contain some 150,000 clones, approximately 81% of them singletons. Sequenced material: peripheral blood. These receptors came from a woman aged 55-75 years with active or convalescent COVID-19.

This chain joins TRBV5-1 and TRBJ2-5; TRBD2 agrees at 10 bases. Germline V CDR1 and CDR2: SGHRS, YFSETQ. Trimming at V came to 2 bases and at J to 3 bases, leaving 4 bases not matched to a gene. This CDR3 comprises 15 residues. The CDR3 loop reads CASSFASGREETQYF. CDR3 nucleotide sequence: TGCGCCAGCAGCTTCGCTAGCGGGAGAGAAGAGACCCAGTACTTC.

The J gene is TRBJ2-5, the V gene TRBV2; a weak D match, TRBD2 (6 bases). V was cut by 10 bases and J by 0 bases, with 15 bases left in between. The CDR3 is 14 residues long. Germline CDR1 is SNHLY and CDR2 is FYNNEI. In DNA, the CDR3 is TGTGCCACTTCTAGCGCCTCTTACCAAGAGACCCAGTACTTC. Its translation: CATSSASYQETQYF.

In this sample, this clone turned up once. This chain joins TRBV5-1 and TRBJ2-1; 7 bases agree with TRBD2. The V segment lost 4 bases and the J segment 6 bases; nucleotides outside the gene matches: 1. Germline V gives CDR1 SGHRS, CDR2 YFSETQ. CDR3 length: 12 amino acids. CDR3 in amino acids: CASSPGGNEQFF. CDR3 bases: TGCGCCAGCAGCCCGGGAGGCAATGAGCAGTTCTTC.

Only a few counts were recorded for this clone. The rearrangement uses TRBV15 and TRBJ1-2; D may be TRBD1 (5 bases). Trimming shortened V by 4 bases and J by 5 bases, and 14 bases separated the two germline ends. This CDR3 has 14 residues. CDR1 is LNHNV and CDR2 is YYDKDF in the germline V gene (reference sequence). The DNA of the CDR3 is TGTGCCACCAGCATTAAGGGGCTTCAGTATGGCTACACCTTC. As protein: CATSIKGLQYGYTF. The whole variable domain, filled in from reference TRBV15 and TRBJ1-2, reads DAMVIQNPRYQVTQFGKPVTLSCSQTLNHNVMYWYQQKSSQAPKLLFHYYDKDFNNEADTPDNFQSRRPNTSFCFLDIRSPGLGDTAMYLCATSIKGLQYGYTFGSGTRLTVV.

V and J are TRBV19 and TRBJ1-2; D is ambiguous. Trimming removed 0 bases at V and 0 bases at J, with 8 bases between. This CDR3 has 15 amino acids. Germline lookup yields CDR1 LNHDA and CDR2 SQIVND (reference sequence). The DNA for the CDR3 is TGTGCCAGTAGTATAGAGTCCAAATCTAACTATGGCTACACCTTC. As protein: CASSIESKSNYGYTF.

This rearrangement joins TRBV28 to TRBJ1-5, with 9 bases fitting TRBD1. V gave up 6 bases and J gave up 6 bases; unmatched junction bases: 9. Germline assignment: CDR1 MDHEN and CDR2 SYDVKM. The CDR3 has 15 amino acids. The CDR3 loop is CASSRGQGDFQPQHF. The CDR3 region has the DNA TGTGCCAGCAGCCGGGGACAGGGTGACTTTCAGCCCCAGCATTTT.

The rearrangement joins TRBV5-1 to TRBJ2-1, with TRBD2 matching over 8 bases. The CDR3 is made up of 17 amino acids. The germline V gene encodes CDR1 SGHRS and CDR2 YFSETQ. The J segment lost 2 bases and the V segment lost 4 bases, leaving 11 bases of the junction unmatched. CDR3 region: CASSPSGGKGPYNEQFF. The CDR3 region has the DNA TGCGCCAGCAGCCCGAGCGGGGGAAAAGGGCCCTACAATGAGCAGTTCTTC.

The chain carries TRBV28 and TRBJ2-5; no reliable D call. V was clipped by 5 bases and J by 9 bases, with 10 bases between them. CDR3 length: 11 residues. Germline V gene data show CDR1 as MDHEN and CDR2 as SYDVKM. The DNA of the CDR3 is TGTGCCAGCAGTAATTCGAGGCCCCAGTACTTC. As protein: CASSNSRPQYF. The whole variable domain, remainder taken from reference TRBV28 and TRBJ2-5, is DVKVTQSSRYLVKRTGEKVFLECVQDMDHENMFWYRQDPGLGLRLIYFSYDVKMKEKGDIPEGYSVSREKKERFSLILESASTNQTSMYLCASSNSRPQYFGPGTRLLVL.

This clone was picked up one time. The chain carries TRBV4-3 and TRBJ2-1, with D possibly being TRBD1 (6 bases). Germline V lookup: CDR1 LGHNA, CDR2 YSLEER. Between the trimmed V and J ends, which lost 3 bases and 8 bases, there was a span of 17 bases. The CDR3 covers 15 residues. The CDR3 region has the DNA TGCGCCAGCAGCCAGTATCTGGGGGCGAGCTATGAGCAGTTCTTC. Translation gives CASSQYLGASYEQFF.

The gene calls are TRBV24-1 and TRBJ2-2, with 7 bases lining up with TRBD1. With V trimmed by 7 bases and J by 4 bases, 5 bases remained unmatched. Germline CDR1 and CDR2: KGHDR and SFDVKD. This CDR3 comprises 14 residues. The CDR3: CATRDRVGTGELFF. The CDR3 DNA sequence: TGTGCCACCAGAGACAGGGTCGGCACCGGGGAGCTGTTTTTT.

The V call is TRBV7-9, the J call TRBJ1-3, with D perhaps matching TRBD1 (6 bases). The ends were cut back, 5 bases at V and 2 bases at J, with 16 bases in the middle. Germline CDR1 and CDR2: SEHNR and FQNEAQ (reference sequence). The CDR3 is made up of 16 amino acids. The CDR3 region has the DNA TGTGCCAGCAGCCAGGACAGTAACCTGCCTGGAAACACCATATATTTT. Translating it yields CASSQDSNLPGNTIYF.

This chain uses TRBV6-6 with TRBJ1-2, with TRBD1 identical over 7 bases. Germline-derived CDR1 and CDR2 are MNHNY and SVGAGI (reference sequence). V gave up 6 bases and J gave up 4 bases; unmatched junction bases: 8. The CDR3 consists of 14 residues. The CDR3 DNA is TGTGCCAGCAGCTCAACAGGGGACGGCTATGGCTACACCTTC. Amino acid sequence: CASSSTGDGYGYTF.

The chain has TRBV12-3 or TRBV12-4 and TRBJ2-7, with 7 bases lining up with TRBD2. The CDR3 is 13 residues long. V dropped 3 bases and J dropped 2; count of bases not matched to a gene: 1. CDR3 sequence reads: CASSFGLAYEQYF. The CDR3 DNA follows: TGTGCCAGCAGTTTCGGACTAGCCTACGAGCAGTACTTC.

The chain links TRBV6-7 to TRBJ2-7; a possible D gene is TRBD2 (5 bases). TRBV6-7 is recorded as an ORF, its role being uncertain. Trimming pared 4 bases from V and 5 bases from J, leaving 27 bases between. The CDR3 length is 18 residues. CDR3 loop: CASSSGLLALEVQDEQYV. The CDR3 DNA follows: TGTGCCAGCAGTTCGGGATTGTTAGCGCTAGAGGTCCAGGACGAGCAGTACGTC.

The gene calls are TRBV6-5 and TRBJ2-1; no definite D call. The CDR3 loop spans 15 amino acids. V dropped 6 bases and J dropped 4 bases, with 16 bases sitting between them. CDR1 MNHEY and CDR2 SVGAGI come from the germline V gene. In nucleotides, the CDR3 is TGTGCCAGCAGATCTGTGTCGAGTGTTTACAATGAGCAGTTCTTC. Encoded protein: CASRSVSSVYNEQFF.

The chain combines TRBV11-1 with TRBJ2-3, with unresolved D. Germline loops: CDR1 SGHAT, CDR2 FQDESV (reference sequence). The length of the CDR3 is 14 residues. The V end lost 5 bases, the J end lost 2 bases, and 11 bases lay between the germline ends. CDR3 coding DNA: TGTGCCAGCAGCCTCTACCAATCCACAGATACGCAGTATTTT. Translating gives CASSLYQSTDTQYF.

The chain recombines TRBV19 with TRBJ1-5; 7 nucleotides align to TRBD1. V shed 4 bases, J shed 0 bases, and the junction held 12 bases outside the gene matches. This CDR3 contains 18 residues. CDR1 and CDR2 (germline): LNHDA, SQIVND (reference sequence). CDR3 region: CASSRLLGTVYSNQPQHF. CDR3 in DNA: TGTGCCAGTAGTAGACTCCTAGGGACAGTATATAGCAATCAGCCCCAGCATTTT.

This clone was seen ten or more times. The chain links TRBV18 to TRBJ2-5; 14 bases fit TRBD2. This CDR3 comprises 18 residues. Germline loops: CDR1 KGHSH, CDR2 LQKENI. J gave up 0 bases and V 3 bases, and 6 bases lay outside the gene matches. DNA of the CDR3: TGTGCCAGCTCACCCGGGACTAGCGGGAGAATTGACCAAGAGACCCAGTACTTC. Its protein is CASSPGTSGRIDQETQYF. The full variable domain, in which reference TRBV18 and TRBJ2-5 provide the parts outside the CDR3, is NAGVMQNPRHLVRRRGQEARLRCSPMKGHSHVYWYRQLPEEGLKFMVYLQKENIIDESGMPKERFSAEFPKEGPSILRIQQVVRGDSAAYFCASSPGTSGRIDQETQYFGPGTRLLVL.

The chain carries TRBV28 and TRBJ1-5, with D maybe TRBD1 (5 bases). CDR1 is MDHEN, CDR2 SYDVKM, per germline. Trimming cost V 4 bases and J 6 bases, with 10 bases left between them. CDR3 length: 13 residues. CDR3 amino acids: CASSSRQSQPQHF. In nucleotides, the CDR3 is TGTGCCAGCAGTTCCCGACAGAGTCAGCCCCAGCATTTT.

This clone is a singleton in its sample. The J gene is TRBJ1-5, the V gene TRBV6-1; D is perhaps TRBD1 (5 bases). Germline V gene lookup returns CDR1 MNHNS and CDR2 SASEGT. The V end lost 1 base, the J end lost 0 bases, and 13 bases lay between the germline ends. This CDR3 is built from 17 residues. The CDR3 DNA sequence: TGTGCCAGCAGTGAAGGACGACAGTCGCATAGCAATCAGCCCCAGCATTTT. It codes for CASSEGRQSHSNQPQHF.

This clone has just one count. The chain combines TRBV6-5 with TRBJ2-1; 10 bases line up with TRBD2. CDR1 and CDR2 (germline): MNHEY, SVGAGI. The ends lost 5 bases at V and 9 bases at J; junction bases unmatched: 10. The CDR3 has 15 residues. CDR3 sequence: CASSSLAGATGEQFF. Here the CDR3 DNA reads TGTGCCAGCAGTAGCCTAGCGGGGGCCACCGGTGAGCAGTTCTTC.

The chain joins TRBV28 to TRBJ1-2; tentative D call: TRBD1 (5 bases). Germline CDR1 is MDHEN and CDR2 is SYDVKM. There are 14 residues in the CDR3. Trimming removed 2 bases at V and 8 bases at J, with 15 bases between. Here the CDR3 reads CASSLPHGGIGYTF. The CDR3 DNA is TGTGCCAGCAGTTTACCCCATGGGGGGATAGGCTACACCTTC.

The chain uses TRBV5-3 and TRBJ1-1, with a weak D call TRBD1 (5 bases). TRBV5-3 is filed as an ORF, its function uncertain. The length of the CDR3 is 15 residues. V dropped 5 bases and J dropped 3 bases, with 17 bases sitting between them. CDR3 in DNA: TGTGCCAGAAGATCCCCGGGGGGAGGGTACACTGAAGCTTTCTTT. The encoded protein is CARRSPGGGYTEAFF.

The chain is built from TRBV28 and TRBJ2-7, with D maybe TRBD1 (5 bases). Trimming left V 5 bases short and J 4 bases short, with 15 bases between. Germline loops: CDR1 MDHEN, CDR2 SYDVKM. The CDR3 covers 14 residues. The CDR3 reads CASSPDRELYEQYV. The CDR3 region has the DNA TGTGCCAGCAGTCCAGACAGAGAGCTTTACGAGCAGTACGTC.

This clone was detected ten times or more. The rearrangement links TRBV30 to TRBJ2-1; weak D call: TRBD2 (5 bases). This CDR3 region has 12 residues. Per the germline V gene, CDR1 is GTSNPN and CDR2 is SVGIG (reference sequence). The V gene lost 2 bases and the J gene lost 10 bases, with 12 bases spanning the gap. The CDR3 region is CAWSWEIGEQFF. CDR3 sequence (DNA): TGTGCCTGGAGTTGGGAGATTGGGGAGCAGTTCTTC.

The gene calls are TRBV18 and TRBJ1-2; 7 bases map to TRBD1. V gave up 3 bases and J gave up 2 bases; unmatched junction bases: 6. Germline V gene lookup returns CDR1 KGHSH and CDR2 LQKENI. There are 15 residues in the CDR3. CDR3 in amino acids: CASSPEQGTNYGYTF. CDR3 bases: TGTGCCAGCTCACCTGAACAGGGGACGAACTATGGCTACACCTTC.

CDR3 DNA sequence: TGTGCCAGCACAACCAGGGGAATGAACACTGAAGCTTTCTTT. It translates to CASTTRGMNTEAFF. This chain links TRBV28 with TRBJ1-1; a possible D gene is TRBD1 (6 bases). Trimming shortened V by 7 bases and J by 0 bases, and 12 bases separated the two germline ends. The CDR3 loop spans 14 amino acids. Germline V gene lookup returns CDR1 MDHEN and CDR2 SYDVKM.